This entry lists 24 T cell receptor beta chains sequenced from one sample in a study of CXCR3-negative and CXCR3-positive naive CD8 T cells. Through 5' RACE with UMI labels, the TRB cDNA libraries were prepared. TCRdb processed the 5' RACE reads again and assigns one entry to each CDR3 protein, with no DNA. The sample holds around 81,000 distinct CDR3 sequences. The specimen was naive CXCR3- CD8+ T cells from blood. Subset specified: CD45RO-CCR7+CD27+CD95- naive CD8+ T cells lacking CXCR3 (TNR3-). The receptors originated from a human donor in good health. Some clones in this sample may be carry-over from other donors' samples.

This chain's CDR3 is CSARGEQGDTEAFF. The rearrangement links TRBV20-1 to TRBJ1-1; TCRdb's D call of TRBD1 is untestable without DNA. CDR1 and CDR2 from the germline V gene are DFQATT and SNEGSKA (reference sequence). The CDR3 extends over 14 amino acids.

The gene calls are TRBV21-1 and TRBJ2-1; TCRdb picks TRBD2, but there is no DNA to check that call. TRBV21-1 is listed as a pseudogene. The CDR3 runs to 12 residues. CDR3 sequence: CASSKTSGEQFF.

V gene TRBV29-1 combines with J gene TRBJ1-2; TCRdb names TRBD1, which stays unverified in the absence of DNA. Germline CDR1 and CDR2: SQVTM and ANQGSEA. This CDR3 is 11 amino acids long. The CDR3 here is CSERQGDGYTF.

The chain couples TRBV6-6 to TRBJ1-1. The CDR3 is made up of 13 amino acids. Germline V gene lookup returns CDR1 MNHNY and CDR2 SVGAGI (reference sequence). CDR3 in amino acids: CASSLGLSTEAFF.

This sequence joins TRBV29-1 and TRBJ2-7. Germline CDR1 and CDR2: SQVTM and ANQGSEA. CDR3 length equals 13 residues. The CDR3 reads CSALTGAAYEQYF.

V gene TRBV11-3 combines with J gene TRBJ2-1; TCRdb's D gene call, TRBD2, goes unchecked for lack of DNA. The germline gives CDR1 SGHNT, CDR2 YENEEA. The CDR3 length is 18 residues. This chain's CDR3 is CASSPRTAQEPKGNEQFF.

The chain joins TRBV20-1 to TRBJ2-7; TCRdb's D call of TRBD1 is untestable without DNA. From germline, CDR1 is DFQATT and CDR2 SNEGSKA (reference sequence). The CDR3 totals 14 residues. The CDR3 reads CSASLTPFSYEQYF.

The chain recombines TRBV25-1 with TRBJ1-2. The length of the CDR3 is 12 residues. The germline gives CDR1 MGHDK, CDR2 SYGVNS. CDR3 protein: CASSEFYYGYTF.

The J gene is TRBJ1-6, the V gene TRBV20-1. The CDR3 length is 18 residues. Per germline, CDR1 DFQATT and CDR2 SNEGSKA (reference sequence). This CDR3 reads CSARDSLLEGGVNSPLHF.

V gene TRBV24-1 combines with J gene TRBJ2-7; the TRBD1 assignment by TCRdb is unverifiable without DNA. CDR3 length: 14 amino acids. Germline assignment: CDR1 KGHDR and CDR2 SFDVKD. CDR3: CATSDGQGMAEQYF.

The chain is built from TRBV28 and TRBJ2-5; the D call from TCRdb, TRBD1, cannot be confirmed without DNA. Germline assignment: CDR1 MDHEN and CDR2 SYDVKM. The CDR3 covers 17 residues. CDR3 region: CASNRRTPGSQQETQYF.

The V call is TRBV20-1, the J call TRBJ2-1; TCRdb returns TRBD2, unconfirmable since there is no DNA. This CDR3 contains 17 residues. The germline gives CDR1 DFQATT, CDR2 SNEGSKA (reference sequence). CDR3 sequence: CSARDRWGLAEYNEQFF.

This chain joins TRBV7-9 and TRBJ1-1. The CDR3 contains 15 residues. From germline, CDR1 is SEHNR and CDR2 FQNEAQ (reference sequence). The CDR3 sequence is CASSGVGGIKTEAFF.

The chain recombines TRBV4-1 with TRBJ2-1; TCRdb outputs TRBD1, but without DNA this stays unchecked. Germline assignment: CDR1 MGHRA and CDR2 YSYEKL. The length of the CDR3 is 15 residues. The CDR3 sequence is CASSQGGQGMGEQFF.

This chain connects TRBV4-1 to TRBJ2-5. Germline CDR1 reads MGHRA; CDR2 reads YSYEKL. CDR3 length: 15 amino acids. The CDR3 here is CASSQDIGGRETQYF.

The V call is TRBV28, the J call TRBJ2-3; no DNA is available, so the TRBD1 call from TCRdb remains unchecked. The CDR3 has 15 residues. Per germline, CDR1 MDHEN and CDR2 SYDVKM. The CDR3 loop is CASSAPAPRTDTQYF.

The V and J genes are TRBV5-1 and TRBJ2-7; TCRdb proposes TRBD2, but this gene call is untestable without DNA. Germline CDR1 and CDR2: SGHRS and YFSETQ. This CDR3 region has 17 residues. CDR3 sequence: CASSLDTGPRTIYEQYF.

CDR3 protein: CSASGVDKVIYEQYF. The chain has TRBV20-1 and TRBJ2-7; TCRdb designates TRBD1, a call that cannot be tested without DNA. The CDR3 totals 15 residues. Germline values: CDR1 DFQATT, CDR2 SNEGSKA (reference sequence).

The CDR3 sequence: CASSAGLRSYNEQFF. V is TRBV19 and J is TRBJ2-1; the TRBD2 assignment by TCRdb is unverifiable without DNA. CDR3 length: 15 residues. The V gene's germline CDR1 is LNHDA and CDR2 SQIVND (reference sequence).

The chain uses TRBV7-9 and TRBJ2-5; with no DNA, the TCRdb D assignment of TRBD1 cannot be verified. Germline V gives CDR1 SEHNR, CDR2 FQNEAQ (reference sequence). The CDR3 sequence is 14 residues long. The chain's CDR3 is CASSLGQVWETQYF.

This chain connects TRBV29-1 to TRBJ1-1; TCRdb's assignment of TRBD1 cannot be checked, as there is no DNA. The CDR3 runs 12 residues. In germline, CDR1 is SQVTM, CDR2 ANQGSEA. CDR3 residues: CSVLTGGAEAFF.

V and J are TRBV7-9 and TRBJ1-1. CDR1 and CDR2 from the germline V gene are SEHNR and FQNEAQ (reference sequence). The CDR3 is made up of 13 amino acids. CDR3 sequence reads: CASSFQGSTEAFF. The whole variable domain, filled in from reference TRBV7-9 and TRBJ1-1, reads DTGVSQNPRHKITKRGQNVTFRCDPISEHNRLYWYRQTLGQGPEFLTYFQNEAQLEKSRLLSDRFSAERPKGSFSTLEIQRTEQGDSAMYLCASSFQGSTEAFFGQGTRLTVV.

This chain links TRBV4-3 with TRBJ2-3; TCRdb reports TRBD2, a call that lacks DNA to check it against. The V gene's germline CDR1 is LGHNA and CDR2 YSLEER. This CDR3 is built from 16 residues. The CDR3 is CASSQVRQGLGDTQYF.

CDR3: CASSVVPGSNYGYTF. The chain carries TRBV9 and TRBJ1-2; TCRdb proposes TRBD1, but this gene call is untestable without DNA. The CDR3 has 15 residues. CDR1 is SGDLS and CDR2 is YYNGEE in the germline V gene.